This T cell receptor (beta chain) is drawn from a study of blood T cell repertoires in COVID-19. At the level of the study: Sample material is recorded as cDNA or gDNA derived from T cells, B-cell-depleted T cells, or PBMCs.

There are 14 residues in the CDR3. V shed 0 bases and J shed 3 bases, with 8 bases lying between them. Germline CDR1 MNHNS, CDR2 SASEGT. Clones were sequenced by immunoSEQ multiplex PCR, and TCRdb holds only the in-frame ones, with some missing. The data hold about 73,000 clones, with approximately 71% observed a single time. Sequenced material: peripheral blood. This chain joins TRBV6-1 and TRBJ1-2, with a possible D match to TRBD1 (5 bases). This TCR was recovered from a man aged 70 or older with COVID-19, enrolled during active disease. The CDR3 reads CASSEAGRDYGYTF. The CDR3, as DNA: TGTGCCAGCAGTGAAGCGGGCAGGGACTATGGCTACACCTTC.